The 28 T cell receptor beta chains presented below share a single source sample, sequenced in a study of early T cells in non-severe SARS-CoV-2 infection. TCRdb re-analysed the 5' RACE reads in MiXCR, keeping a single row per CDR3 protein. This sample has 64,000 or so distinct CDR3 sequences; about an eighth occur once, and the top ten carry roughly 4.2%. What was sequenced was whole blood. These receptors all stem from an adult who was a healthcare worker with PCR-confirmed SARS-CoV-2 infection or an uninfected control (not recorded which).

The CDR3 spells CASSMAYEQYF. CDR3 DNA sequence: TGTGCCAGTAGTATGGCCTACGAGCAGTACTTC. The chain uses TRBV19 and TRBJ2-7; D ambiguous. Germline CDR1 reads LNHDA; CDR2 reads SQIVND (reference sequence). This CDR3 region has 11 residues. V was trimmed by 3 bases and J by 2 bases, leaving 2 bases between them.

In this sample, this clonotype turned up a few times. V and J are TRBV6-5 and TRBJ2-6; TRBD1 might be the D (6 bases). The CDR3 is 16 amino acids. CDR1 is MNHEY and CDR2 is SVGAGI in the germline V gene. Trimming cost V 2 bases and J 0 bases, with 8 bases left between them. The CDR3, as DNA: TGTGCCAGCAGTTACGGGGGCCACTCTGGGGCCAACGTCCTGACTTTC. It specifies CASSYGGHSGANVLTF.

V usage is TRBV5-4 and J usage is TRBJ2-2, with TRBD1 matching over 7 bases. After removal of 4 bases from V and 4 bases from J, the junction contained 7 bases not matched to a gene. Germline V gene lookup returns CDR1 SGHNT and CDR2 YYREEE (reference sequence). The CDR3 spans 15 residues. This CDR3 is CASSIGQEPTGELFF. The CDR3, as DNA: TGTGCCAGCAGCATCGGACAGGAACCCACCGGGGAGCTGTTTTTT.

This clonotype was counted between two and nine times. The DNA for the CDR3 is TGTGCCAGCAGCCAAACCGACAGGGGGCATTATTCACCCCTCCACTTT. This gives the protein CASSQTDRGHYSPLHF. The chain has TRBV3-1 and TRBJ1-6; 10 bases agree with TRBD1. This CDR3 has 16 amino acids. Germline CDR1 and CDR2: LGHDT and YNNKEL (reference sequence). The trim removed 2 bases at V and 8 bases at J, leaving 6 bases unmatched.

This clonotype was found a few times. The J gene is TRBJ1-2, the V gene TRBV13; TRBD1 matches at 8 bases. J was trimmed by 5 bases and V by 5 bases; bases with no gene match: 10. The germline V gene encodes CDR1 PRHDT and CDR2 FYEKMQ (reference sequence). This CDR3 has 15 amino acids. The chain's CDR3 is CASSPRQGTRYGYTF. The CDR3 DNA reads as TGTGCCAGCAGCCCTCGACAGGGGACGAGGTATGGCTACACCTTC.

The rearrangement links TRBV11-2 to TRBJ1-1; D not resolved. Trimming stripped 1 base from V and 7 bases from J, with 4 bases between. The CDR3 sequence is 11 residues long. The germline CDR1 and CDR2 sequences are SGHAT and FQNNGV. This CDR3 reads CASSLGFEAFF. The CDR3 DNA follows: TGTGCCAGCAGCTTAGGGTTTGAAGCTTTCTTT. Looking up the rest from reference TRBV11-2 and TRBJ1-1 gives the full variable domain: EAGVAQSPRYKIIEKRQSVAFWCNPISGHATLYWYQQILGQGPKLLIQFQNNGVVDDSQLPKDRFSAERLKGVDSTLKIQPAKLEDSAVYLCASSLGFEAFFGQGTRLTVV.

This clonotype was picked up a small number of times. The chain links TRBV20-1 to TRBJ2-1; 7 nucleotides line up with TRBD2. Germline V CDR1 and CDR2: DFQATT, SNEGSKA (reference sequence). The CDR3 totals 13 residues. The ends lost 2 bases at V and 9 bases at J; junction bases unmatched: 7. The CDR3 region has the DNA TGCAGTGCTAGACCACCTAGCGGAGCTGAGCAGTTCTTC. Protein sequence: CSARPPSGAEQFF.

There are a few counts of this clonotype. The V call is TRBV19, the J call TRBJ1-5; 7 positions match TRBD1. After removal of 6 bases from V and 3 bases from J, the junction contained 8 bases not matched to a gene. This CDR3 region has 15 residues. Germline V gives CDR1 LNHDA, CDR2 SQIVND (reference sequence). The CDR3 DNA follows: TGTGCCAGTAGCAGGGGGGCGTTCGACAATCAGCCCCAGCATTTT. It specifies CASSRGAFDNQPQHF.

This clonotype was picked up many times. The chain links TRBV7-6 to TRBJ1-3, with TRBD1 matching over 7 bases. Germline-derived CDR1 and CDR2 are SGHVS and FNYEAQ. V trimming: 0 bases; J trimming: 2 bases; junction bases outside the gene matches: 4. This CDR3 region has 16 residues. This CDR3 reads CASSLAATGTGNTIYF. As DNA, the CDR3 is TGTGCCAGCAGCTTAGCGGCGACAGGGACTGGAAACACCATATATTTT.

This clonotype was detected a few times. CDR3 coding DNA: TGCAGCGTTGAAGTCGAAGGGAAAACAGATACGCAGTATTTT. It specifies CSVEVEGKTDTQYF. The rearrangement links TRBV29-1 to TRBJ2-3; unclear D gene. There are 14 residues in the CDR3. V was shortened by 1 base and J by 3 bases, with 11 bases between the two germline ends. Germline V lookup: CDR1 SQVTM, CDR2 ANQGSEA.

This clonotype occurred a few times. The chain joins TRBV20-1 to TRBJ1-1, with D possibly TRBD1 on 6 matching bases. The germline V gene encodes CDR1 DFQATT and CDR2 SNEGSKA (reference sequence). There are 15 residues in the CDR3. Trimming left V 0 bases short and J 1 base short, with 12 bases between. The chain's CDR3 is CSARDSGHRNTEAFF. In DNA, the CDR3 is TGCAGTGCTAGAGATTCGGGACATCGGAACACTGAAGCTTTCTTT.

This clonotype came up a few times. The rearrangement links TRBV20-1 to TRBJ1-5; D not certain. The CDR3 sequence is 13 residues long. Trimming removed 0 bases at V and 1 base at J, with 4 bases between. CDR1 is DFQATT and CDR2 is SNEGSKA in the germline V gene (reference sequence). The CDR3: CSAREGSNQPQHF. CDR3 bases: TGCAGTGCTAGAGAGGGAAGCAATCAGCCCCAGCATTTT.

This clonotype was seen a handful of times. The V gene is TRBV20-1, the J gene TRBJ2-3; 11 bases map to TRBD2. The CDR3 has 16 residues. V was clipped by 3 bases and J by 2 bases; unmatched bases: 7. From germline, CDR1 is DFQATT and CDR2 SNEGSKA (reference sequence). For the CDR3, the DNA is TGCAGTGCTAGCCCCGGGACTAGCGGCCTCACAGATACGCAGTATTTT. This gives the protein CSASPGTSGLTDTQYF.

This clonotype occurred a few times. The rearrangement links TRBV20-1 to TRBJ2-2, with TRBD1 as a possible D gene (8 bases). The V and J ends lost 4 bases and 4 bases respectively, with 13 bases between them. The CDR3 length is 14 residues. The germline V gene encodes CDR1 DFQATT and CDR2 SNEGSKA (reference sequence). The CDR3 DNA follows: TGCAGTGCTATGACAGGGGAGGGCACCGGGGAGCTGTTTTTT. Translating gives CSAMTGEGTGELFF.

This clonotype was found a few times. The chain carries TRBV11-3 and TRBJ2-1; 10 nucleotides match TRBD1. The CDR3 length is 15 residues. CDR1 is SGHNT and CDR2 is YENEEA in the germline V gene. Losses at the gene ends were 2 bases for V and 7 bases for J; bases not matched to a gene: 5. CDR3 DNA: TGTGCCAGCAGCTTAACGGGACAGGGGTGGAATGAGCAGTTCTTC. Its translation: CASSLTGQGWNEQFF. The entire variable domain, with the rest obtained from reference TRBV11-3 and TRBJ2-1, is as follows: EAGVVQSPRYKIIEKKQPVAFWCNPISGHNTLYWYLQNLGQGPELLIRYENEEAVDDSQLPKDRFSAERLKGVDSTLKIQPAELGDSAVYLCASSLTGQGWNEQFFGPGTRLTVL.

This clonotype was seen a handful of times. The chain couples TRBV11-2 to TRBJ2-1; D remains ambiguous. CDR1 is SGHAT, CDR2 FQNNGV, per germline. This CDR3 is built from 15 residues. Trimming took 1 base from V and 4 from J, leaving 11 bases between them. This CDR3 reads CASSLVTALYNEQFF. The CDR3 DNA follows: TGTGCCAGCAGCTTAGTGACTGCTCTATACAATGAGCAGTTCTTC.

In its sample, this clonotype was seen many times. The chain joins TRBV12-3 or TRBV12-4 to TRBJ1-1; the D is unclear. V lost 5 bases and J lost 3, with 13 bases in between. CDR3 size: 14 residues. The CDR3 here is CASSGLFRDTEAFF. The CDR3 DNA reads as TGTGCCAGCAGTGGATTATTCCGGGACACTGAAGCTTTCTTT.

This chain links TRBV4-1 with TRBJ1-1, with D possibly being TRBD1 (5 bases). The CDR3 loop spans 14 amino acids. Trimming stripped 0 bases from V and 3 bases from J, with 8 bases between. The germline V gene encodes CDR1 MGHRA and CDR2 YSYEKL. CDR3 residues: CASSQEWGDTEAFF. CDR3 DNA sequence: TGCGCCAGCAGCCAAGAGTGGGGGGACACTGAAGCTTTCTTT.

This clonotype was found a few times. In DNA form, the CDR3 reads TGTGCCAGCAGTTTTATAGGGCCGCAGAACACCGGGGAGCTGTTTTTT. This translates into CASSFIGPQNTGELFF. The gene calls are TRBV12-3 or TRBV12-4 and TRBJ2-2, with D unresolved. The CDR3 sequence is 16 residues long. Trimming took off 3 bases at V and 1 base at J, with 12 bases between the two ends.

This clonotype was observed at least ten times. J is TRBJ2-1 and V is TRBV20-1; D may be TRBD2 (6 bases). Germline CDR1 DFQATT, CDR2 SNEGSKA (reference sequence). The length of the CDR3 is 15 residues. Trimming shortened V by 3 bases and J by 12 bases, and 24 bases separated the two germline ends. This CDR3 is CSASDLRRDSQAQFF. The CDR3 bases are TGCAGTGCTAGCGACCTCCGGAGGGACTCACAGGCGCAGTTCTTC.

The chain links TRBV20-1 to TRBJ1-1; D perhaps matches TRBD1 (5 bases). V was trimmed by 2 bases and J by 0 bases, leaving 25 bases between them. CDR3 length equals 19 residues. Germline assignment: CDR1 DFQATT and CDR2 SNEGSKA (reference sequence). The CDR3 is CSARKVMWDWGVVNTEAFF. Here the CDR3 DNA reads TGCAGTGCTAGAAAAGTGATGTGGGACTGGGGAGTAGTGAACACTGAAGCTTTCTTT.

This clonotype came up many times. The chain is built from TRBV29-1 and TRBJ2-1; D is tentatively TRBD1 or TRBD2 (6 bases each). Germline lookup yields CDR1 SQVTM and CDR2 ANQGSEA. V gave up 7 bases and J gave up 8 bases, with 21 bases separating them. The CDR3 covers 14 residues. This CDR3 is CSAAGDWVRDEQFF. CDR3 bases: TGCAGCGCTGCAGGGGACTGGGTTAGGGATGAGCAGTTCTTC.

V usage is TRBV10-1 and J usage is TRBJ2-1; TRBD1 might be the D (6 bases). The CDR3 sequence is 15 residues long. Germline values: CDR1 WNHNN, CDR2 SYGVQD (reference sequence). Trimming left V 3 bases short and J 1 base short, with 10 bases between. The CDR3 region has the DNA TGCGCCAGCAGTGAAATCAGGGGTTCCTACAATGAGCAGTTCTTC. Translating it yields CASSEIRGSYNEQFF.

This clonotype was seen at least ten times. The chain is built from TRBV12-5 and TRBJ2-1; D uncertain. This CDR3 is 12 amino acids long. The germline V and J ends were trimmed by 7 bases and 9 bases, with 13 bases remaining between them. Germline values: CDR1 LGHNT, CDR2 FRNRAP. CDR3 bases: TGTGCTAGTGTCTTGGTATCTAGTGAGCAGTTCTTC. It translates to CASVLVSSEQFF. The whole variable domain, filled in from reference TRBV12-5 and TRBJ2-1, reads DARVTQTPRHKVTEMGQEVTMRCQPILGHNTVFWYRQTMMQGLELLAYFRNRAPLDDSGMPKDRFSAEMPDATLATLKIQPSEPRDSAVYFCASVLVSSEQFFGPGTRLTVL.

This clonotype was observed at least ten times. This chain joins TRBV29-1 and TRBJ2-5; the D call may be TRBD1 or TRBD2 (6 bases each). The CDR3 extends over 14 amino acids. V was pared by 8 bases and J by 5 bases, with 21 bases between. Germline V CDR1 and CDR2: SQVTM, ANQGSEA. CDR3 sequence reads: CSSGGSRGGETQYF. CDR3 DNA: TGCAGCTCCGGAGGGAGCAGGGGCGGGGAGACCCAGTACTTC.

The chain's CDR3 is CASGRGREKLFF. The CDR3 DNA sequence: TGTGCCAGCGGAAGAGGGCGGGAAAAACTGTTTTTT. V gene TRBV11-2 combines with J gene TRBJ1-4; D gene ambiguous. The CDR3 extends over 12 amino acids. Germline V lookup: CDR1 SGHAT, CDR2 FQNNGV. Trimming removed 8 bases at V and 8 bases at J, with 12 bases between. Together with reference TRBV11-2 and TRBJ1-4, the CDR3 gives the full variable domain: EAGVAQSPRYKIIEKRQSVAFWCNPISGHATLYWYQQILGQGPKLLIQFQNNGVVDDSQLPKDRFSAERLKGVDSTLKIQPAKLEDSAVYLCASGRGREKLFFGSGTQLSVL.

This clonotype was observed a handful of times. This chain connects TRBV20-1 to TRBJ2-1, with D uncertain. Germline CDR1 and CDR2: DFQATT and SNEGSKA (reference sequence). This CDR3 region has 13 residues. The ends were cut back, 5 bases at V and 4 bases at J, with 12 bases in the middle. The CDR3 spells CSAPPSRYNEQFF. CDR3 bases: TGCAGTGCTCCCCCAAGCCGTTACAATGAGCAGTTCTTC.

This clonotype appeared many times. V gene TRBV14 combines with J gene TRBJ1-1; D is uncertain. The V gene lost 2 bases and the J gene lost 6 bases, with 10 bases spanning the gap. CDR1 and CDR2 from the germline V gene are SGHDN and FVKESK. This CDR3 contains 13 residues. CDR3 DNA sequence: TGTGCCAGCAGCCAACGCATGGGCGCTGAAGCTTTCTTT. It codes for CASSQRMGAEAFF.